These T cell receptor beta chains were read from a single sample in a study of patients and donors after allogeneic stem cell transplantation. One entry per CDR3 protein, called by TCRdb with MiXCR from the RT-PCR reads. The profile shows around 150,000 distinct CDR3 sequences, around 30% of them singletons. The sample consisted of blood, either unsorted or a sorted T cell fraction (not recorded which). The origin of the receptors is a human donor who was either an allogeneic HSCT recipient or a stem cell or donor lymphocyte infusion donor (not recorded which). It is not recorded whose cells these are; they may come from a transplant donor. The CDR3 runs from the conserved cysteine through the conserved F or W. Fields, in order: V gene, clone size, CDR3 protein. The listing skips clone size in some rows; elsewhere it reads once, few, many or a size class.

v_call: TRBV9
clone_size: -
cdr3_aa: CASSVVPSGRVDTQYF

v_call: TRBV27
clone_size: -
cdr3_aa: CASRSYGDEQYF

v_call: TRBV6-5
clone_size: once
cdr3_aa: CASSYRDPGKGYEQYF

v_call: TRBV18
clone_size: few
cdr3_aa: CASSPVAGLPLEQYF

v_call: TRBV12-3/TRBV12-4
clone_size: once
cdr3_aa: CASSFPLGVYNEQFF

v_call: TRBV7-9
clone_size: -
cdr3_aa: CASSLAGAGLETQYF

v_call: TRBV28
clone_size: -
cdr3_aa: CASNSGTGRSAYGYTF

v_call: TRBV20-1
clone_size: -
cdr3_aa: CSARVADNEQFF

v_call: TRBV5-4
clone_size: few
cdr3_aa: CASSSGLGVGGNTIYF

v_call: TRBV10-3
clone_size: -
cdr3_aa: CAISANQVNEKLFF

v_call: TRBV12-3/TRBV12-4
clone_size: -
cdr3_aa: CATATGSANQPQHF

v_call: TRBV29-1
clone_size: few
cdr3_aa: CSVGLTDTQYF

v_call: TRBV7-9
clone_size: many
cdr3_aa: CASSLGLSGAYNYGYTF

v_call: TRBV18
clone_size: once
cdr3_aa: CAGIRSEAFF

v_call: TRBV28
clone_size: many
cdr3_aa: CASKNRGLPQHF

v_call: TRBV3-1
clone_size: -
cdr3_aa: CASKWASGRALGYTDTQYF

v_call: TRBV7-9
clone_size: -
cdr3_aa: CATRGPRENTEAFF

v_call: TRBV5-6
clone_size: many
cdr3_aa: CASSVFRGTGQPQHF

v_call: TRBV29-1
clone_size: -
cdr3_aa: CSVAGLAGAYEQYF

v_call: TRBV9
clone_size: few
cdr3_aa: CASSVGWGFYGYTF

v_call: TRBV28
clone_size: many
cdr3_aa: CASSLFPNQLYEQYF

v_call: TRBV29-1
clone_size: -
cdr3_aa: CSVIWASYYNEQFF

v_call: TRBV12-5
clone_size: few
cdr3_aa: CASGTGQGGFYGYTF

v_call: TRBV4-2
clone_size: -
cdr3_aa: CASSQSSPGFNEQFF

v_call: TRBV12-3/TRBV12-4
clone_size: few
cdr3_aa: CASSATPNYGYTF

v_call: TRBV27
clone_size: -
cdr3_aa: CASSRRGTLYEQYF

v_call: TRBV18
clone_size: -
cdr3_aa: CASSPGIGSNQPQHF

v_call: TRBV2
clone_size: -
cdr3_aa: CASGTLPYNEQFF

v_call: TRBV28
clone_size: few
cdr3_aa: CATLNLAGVSNEQFF

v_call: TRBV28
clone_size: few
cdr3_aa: CASSFPGMDTQYF

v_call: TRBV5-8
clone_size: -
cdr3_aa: CASSLARQGTAKNIQYF

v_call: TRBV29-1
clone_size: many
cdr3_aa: CSVVAGGVYGYTF

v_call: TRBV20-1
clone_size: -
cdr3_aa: CSARDELDNEQFF